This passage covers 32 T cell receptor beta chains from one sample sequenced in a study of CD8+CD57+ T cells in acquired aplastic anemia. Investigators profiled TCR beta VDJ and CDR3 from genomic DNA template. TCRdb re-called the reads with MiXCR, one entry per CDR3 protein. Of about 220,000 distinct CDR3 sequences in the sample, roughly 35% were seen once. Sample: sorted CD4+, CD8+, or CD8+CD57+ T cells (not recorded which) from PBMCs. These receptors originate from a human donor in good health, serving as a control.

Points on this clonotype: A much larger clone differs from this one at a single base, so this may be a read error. The CDR3 reads CASSLIGGSEQLF. The CDR3 coding sequence is TGTGCCAGCAGCTTAATCGGTGGTAGTGAGCAGCTCTTC. The chain is built from TRBV7-3 and TRBJ2-1; D gene ambiguous. Germline-derived CDR1 and CDR2 are SGHTA and FQGTGA. This CDR3 has 13 residues.

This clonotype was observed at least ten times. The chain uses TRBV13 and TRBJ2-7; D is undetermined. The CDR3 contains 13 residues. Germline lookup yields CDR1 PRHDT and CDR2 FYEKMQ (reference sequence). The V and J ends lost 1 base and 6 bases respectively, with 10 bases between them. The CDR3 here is CASSLVPPGEQYF. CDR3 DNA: TGTGCCAGCAGCTTAGTCCCCCCCGGCGAGCAGTACTTC.

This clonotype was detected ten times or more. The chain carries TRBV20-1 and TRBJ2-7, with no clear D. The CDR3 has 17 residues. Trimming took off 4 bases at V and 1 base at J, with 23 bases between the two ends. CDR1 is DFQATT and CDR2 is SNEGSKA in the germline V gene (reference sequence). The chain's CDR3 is CSATTPGVIGFSYEQYF. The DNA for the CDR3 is TGCAGTGCTACGACCCCCGGAGTAATTGGGTTTTCCTACGAGCAGTACTTC.

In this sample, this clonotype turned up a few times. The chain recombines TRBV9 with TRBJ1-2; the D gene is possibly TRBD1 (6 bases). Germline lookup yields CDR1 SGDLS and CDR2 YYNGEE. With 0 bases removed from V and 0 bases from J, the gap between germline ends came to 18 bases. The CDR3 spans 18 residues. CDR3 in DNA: TGTGCCAGCAGCGTAGATGCGGGGGGCCCTTTTTCTAACTATGGCTACACCTTC. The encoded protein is CASSVDAGGPFSNYGYTF.

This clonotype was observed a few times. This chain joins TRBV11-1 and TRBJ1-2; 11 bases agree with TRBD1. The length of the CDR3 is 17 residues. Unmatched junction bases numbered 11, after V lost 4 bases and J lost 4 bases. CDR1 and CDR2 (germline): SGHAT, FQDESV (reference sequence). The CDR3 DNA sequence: TGTGCCAGCAGCTCAAGGACAGGGGGCTCCCTAACCTATGGCTACACCTTC. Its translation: CASSSRTGGSLTYGYTF. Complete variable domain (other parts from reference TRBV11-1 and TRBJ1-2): EAEVAQSPRYKITEKSQAVAFWCDPISGHATLYWYRQILGQGPELLVQFQDESVVDDSQLPKDRFSAERLKGVDSTLKIQPAELGDSAMYLCASSSRTGGSLTYGYTFGSGTRLTVV.

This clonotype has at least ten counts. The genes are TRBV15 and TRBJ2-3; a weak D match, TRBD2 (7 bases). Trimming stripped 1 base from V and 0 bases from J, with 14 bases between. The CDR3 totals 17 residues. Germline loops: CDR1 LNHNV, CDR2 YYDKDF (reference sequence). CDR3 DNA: TGTGCCACCAGCAGAGTTTTTGCGGGGGCTAGCACAGATACGCAGTATTTT. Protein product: CATSRVFAGASTDTQYF.

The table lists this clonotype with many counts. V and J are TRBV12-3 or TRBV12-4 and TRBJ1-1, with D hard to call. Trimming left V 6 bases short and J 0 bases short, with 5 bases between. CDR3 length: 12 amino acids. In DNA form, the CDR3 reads TGTGCCAGCAGCTTATTGAACACTGAAGCTTTCTTT. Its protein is CASSLLNTEAFF.

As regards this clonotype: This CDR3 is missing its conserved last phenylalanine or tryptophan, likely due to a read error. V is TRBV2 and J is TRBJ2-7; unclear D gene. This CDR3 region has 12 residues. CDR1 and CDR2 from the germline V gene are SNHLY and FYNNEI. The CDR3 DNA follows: TGTGCCAGCAGCTTTTCCCTCTACGAACAGTACTCC. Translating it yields CASSFSLYEQYS.

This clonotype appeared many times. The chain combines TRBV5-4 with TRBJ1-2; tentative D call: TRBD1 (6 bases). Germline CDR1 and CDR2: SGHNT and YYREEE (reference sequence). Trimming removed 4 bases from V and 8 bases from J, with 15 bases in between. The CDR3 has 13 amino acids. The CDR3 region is CASSKKGGDGYTF. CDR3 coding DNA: TGTGCCAGCAGCAAAAAGGGGGGTGACGGCTACACCTTC.

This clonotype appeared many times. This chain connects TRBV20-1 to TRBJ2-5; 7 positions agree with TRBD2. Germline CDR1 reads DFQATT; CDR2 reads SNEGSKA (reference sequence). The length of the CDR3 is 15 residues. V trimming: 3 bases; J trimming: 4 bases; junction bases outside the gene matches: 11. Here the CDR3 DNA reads TGCAGTGCTAGTCGAGCGGGGAAGCGTAGAGAGACCCAGTACTTC. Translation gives CSASRAGKRRETQYF.

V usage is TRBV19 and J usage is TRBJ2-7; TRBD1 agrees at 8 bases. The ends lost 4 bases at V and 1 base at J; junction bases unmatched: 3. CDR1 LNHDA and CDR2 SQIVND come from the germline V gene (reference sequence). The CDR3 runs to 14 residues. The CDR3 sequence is CASSRGQVSYEQYF. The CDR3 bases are TGTGCCAGTAGTAGGGGACAGGTGTCCTACGAGCAGTACTTC. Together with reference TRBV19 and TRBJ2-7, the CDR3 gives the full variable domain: DGGITQSPKYLFRKEGQNVTLSCEQNLNHDAMYWYRQDPGQGLRLIYYSQIVNDFQKGDIAEGYSVSREKKESFPLTVTSAQKNPTAFYLCASSRGQVSYEQYFGPGTRLTVT.

CDR3 in DNA: TGCGCCAGCAGCTTGCCTCCTCCGGGAGGGACCAAAAACATTCAGTACTTC. Residues: CASSLPPPGGTKNIQYF. V usage is TRBV5-1 and J usage is TRBJ2-4; 8 bases agree with TRBD2. Germline CDR1 is SGHRS and CDR2 is YFSETQ. This CDR3 comprises 17 residues. V was pared by 1 base and J by 2 bases, with 8 bases of the junction left unmatched.

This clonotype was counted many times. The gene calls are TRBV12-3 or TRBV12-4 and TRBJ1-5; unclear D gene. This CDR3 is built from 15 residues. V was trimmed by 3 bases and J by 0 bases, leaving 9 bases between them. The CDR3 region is CASSFADTSNQPQHF. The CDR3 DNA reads TGTGCCAGCAGTTTTGCAGACACTAGCAATCAGCCCCAGCATTTT.

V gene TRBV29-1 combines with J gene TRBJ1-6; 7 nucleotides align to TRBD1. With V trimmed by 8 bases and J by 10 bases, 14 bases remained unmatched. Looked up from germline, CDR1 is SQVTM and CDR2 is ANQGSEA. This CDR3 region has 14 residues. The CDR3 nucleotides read TGCAGCAGCCCACGACAGGGAATGAGGTCACCCCTCCACTTT. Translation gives CSSPRQGMRSPLHF.

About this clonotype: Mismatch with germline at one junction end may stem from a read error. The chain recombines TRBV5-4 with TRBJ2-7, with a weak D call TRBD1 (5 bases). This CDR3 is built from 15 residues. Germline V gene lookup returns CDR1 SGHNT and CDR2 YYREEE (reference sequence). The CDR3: CASSRDSARIYEQHF. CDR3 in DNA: TGTGCCAGCAGCCGAGACAGTGCTCGGATCTACGAGCAGCACTTC.

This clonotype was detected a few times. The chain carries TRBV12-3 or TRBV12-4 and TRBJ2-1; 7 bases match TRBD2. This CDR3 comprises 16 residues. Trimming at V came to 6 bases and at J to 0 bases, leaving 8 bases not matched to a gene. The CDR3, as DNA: TGTGCCAGCAGCCCGCGGGGGTCAAGCTCCTACAATGAGCAGTTCTTC. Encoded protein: CASSPRGSSSYNEQFF.

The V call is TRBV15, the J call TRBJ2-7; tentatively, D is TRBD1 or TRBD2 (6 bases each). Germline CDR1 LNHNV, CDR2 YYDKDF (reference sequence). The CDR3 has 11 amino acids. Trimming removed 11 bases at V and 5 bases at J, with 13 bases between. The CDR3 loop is CAGLGGNEQYF. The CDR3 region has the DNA TGTGCCGGGTTAGGGGGGAACGAGCAGTACTTC.

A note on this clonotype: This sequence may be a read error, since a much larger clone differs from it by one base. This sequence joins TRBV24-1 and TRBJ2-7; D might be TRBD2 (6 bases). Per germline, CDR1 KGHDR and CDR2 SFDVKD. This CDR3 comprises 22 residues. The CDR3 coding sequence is TGTGCCAACAGTGATTTCCGAGCAACTCAGTCTAGCGATGGATTTAGCCCCTACGAGCAGTACTTC. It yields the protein CANSDFRATQSSDGFSPYEQYF.

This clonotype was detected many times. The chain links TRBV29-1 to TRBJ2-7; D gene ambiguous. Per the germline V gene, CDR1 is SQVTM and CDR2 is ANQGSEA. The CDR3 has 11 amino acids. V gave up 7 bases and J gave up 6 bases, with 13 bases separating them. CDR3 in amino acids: CSASLNSEQYF. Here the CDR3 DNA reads TGCAGCGCCAGCCTGAACTCCGAGCAGTACTTC.

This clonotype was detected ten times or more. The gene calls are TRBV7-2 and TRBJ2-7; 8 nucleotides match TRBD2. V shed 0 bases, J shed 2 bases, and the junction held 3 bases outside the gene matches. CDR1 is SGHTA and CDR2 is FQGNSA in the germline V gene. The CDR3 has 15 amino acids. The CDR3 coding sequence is TGTGCCAGCAGCTTAGCGGGCGGGGGGCCCTACGAGCAGTACTTC. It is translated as CASSLAGGGPYEQYF.

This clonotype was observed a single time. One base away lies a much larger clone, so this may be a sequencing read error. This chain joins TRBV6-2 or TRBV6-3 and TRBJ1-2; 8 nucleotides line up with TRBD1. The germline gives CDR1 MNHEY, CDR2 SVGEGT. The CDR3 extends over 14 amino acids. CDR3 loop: CASSWTGTNYGCTF. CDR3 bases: TGTGCCAGCAGTTGGACAGGGACTAACTATGGCTGCACCTTC.

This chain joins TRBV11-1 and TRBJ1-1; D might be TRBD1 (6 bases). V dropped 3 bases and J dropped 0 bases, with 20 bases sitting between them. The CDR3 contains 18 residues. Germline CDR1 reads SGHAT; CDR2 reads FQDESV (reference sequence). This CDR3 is CASSFGTTQGVMNTEAFF. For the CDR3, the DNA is TGTGCCAGCAGCTTCGGGACAACGCAAGGAGTAATGAACACTGAAGCTTTCTTT. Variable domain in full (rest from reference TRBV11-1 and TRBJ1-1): EAEVAQSPRYKITEKSQAVAFWCDPISGHATLYWYRQILGQGPELLVQFQDESVVDDSQLPKDRFSAERLKGVDSTLKIQPAELGDSAMYLCASSFGTTQGVMNTEAFFGQGTRLTVV.

The CDR3 DNA reads as TGTGCCAGTAGTACCGGGAAGGGGGCCTCCTACGAGCAGTACTTC. Its translation: CASSTGKGASYEQYF. The chain is built from TRBV19 and TRBJ2-7; 7 bases are a match to TRBD1. V lost 4 bases and J lost 0; bases outside the gene matches: 6. The CDR3 is 15 residues long. Germline V gene sequence: CDR1 LNHDA, CDR2 SQIVND (reference sequence).

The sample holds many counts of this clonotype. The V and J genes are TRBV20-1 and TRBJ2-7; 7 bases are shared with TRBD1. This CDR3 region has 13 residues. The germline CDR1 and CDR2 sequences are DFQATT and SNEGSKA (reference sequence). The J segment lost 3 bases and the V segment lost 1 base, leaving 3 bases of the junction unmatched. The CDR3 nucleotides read TGCAGTGCTAGAGGACAGGGTGTCTACGAGCAGTACTTC. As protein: CSARGQGVYEQYF.

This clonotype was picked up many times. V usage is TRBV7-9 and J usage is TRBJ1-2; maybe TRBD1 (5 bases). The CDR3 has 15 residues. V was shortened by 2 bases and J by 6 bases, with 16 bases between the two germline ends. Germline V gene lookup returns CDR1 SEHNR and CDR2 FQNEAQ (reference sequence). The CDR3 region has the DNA TGTGCCAGCAGCTTATTCGGGACCCCCGAAGATGGCTACACCTTC. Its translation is CASSLFGTPEDGYTF.

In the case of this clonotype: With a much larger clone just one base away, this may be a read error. The CDR3: CANSGGWSGQPQHF. CDR3 nucleotide sequence: TGTGCCAACAGTGGAGGGTGGTCAGGACAGCCCCAGCATTTT. The chain links TRBV12-3 or TRBV12-4 to TRBJ1-5; D unresolved. The CDR3 covers 14 residues.

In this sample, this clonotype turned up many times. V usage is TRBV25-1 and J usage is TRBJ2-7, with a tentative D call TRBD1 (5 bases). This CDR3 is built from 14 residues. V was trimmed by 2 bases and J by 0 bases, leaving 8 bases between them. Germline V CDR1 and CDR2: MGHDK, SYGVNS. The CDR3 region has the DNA TGTGCCAGCAGTGAAAAAACAGGCTCCTACGAGCAGTACTTC. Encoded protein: CASSEKTGSYEQYF.

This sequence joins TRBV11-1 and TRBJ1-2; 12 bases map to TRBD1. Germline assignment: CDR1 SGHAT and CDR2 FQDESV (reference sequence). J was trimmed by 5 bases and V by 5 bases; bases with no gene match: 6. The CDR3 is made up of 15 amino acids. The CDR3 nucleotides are TGTGCCAGCAGCGCCGGGACAGGGGGCGTGTATGGCTACACCTTC. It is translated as CASSAGTGGVYGYTF.

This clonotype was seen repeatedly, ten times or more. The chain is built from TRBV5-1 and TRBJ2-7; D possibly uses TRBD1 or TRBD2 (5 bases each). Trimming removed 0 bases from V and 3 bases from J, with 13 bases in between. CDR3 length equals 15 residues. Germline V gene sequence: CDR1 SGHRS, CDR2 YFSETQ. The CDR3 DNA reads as TGCGCCAGCAGCTTGGGGGGACCCTACGGCTACGAGCAGTACTTC. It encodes CASSLGGPYGYEQYF.

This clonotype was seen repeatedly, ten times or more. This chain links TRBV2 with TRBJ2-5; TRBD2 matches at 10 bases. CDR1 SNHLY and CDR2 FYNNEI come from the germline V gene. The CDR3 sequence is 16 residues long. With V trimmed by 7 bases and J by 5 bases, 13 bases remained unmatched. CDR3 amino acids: CASNPSSAGGQETQYF. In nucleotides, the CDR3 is TGTGCCAGCAACCCCTCCTCAGCGGGGGGGCAGGAGACCCAGTACTTC.

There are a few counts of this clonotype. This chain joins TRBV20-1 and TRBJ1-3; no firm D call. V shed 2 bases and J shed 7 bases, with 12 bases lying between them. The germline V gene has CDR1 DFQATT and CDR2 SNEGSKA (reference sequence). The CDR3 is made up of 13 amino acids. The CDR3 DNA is TGCAGTGCTAGATCGGGAGGACCGAACACCATATATTTT. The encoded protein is CSARSGGPNTIYF.

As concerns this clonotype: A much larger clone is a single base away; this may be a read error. Here the CDR3 DNA reads TGCAGTGCTGGGGTAGACAGCACCGGGGAGCCGTTTTTT. Residues: CSAGVDSTGEPFF. The rearrangement joins TRBV20-1 to TRBJ2-2; D possibly uses TRBD1 or TRBD2 (5 bases each). Germline CDR1 DFQATT, CDR2 SNEGSKA (reference sequence). The CDR3 is 13 residues long.